The source of this T cell receptor beta chain is a study of CD8 T cells in Susac syndrome (dated by TCRdb to about 2019). In the study overall: Among the Susac syndrome patients who were sequenced, clinically active disease was present in about six and clinical remission was observed in 8 or 9. At blood withdrawal, Susac syndrome patients were therapy-naive, treated with corticosteroids (with IVIg additionally given to some), or treated with IVIg alone. The study used repertoire sequencing to test whether antigen drove CD8+ T cell activation and differentiation in Susac syndrome. The clonality of the CD8+ T cell repertoire was compared across about 12 healthy donors, about 14 Susac syndrome patients and under 18 multiple sclerosis patients. Points the paper makes about the study in general: The number of individuals in the TCR sequencing and HLA analysis was recognized as being relatively small. Susac syndrome CD8+ repertoires showed clonal expansion, highest in CD8+ TEMRA cells and greater in clinically active than remitting patients. Around 15 and five Susac-specific public clones were found in the total CD8+ and CD8+ TEMRA repertoires, respectively.

RNA was extracted using the RNeasy kit, and roughly 0.45 to 1 microgram was reverse transcribed with random hexamers. The immunoSEQ multiplex PCR assay, covering 54 Vbeta and 13 Jbeta segments, was used to amplify TCR beta CDR3 regions. PCR amplification bias was corrected using a synthetic template baseline for primer optimization and computational correction. As for how the authors treated the data: Reads were annotated to V, D and J genes per IMGT and analyzed with immunoSEQ Analyzer, keeping only productive sequences. Clonality was computed as one minus Shannon entropy normalized by log2 of the number of productive unique sequences. Public and private clones were assessed among the 100 most prevalent clones of each patient and control. Clones were defined as Susac-specific if absent from the healthy and MS cohorts, from approximately 1,100 published viral clones and from other ImmuneACCESS disease sequences. TCRdb handled the public reads itself, with Q25 trimming in fastp and clone calling in MiXCR, and kept productive beta chains. Duplicate CDR3 protein sequences are folded into a single record with the most common DNA and genes. TCRdb, not the authors, supplied the V and J calls. The sample has more than 70,000 distinct CDR3 sequences on record, approximately 94% of them singletons. The top ten constitute about 0.5% of the sample.

Peripheral blood CD8+ and CD4+ T cells from healthy donors, Susac syndrome patients and multiple sclerosis patients were profiled by high-throughput TCR beta sequencing. Susac syndrome patients met recently defined diagnostic criteria for definite or probable disease. Bulk CD8+ and CD4+ T cells were purified by magnetic negative isolation, whereas CD8+ TEMRA cells were enriched by FACS. Blood was collected in EDTA tubes and processed within 24 hours, with PBMCs isolated through density gradient centrifugation. PBMCs destined for TCR sequencing were cryopreserved in liquid nitrogen and later thawed in a 37 °C water bath. The sorted or isolated CD4+, CD8+ and CD8+ TEMRA cells had a purity of 90% or higher. About this clonotype: There is no known antigen for this receptor. Base qualities were left out, and no much larger clone turns up one base away.

The receptor was isolated from a human donor with Susac syndrome. Sequencing input: CD8+ T cells from PBMCs.

The DNA sequence is as follows: TGTGCCATCAGTGGGGCGGGCCGCCGGGGTGAGCAGTTCTTC. Its product reads: CAISGAGRRGEQFF. Recombination linked TRBV10-3 to TRBJ2-1, with TRBD2 tentatively as D gene (5 bases match). V loses 4 bases of germline sequence and J loses 9 bases, and the interval between the two ends is 16 bases. Looking up the germline V gene yields CDR1 ENHRY and CDR2 SYGVKD. The CDR3 runs 14 residues from the cysteine to the phenylalanine. Only the CDR3 DNA is retained, 42 bases long and in frame from the first base.